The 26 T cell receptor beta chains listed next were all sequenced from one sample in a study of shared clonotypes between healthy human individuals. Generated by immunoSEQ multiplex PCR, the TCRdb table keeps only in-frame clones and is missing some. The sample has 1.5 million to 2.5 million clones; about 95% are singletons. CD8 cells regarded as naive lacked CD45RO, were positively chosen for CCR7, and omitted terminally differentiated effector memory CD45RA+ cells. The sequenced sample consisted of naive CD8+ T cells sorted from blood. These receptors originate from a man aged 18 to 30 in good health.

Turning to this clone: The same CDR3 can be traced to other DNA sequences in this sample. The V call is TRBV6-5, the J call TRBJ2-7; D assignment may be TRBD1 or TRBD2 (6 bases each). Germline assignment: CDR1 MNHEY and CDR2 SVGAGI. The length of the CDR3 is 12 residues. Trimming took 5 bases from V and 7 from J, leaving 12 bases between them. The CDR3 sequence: CASSLGGGEQYF. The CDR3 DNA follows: TGTGCCAGCAGTCTAGGAGGGGGGGAGCAGTACTTC.

CDR3 protein: CASKALPDSGFPLHF. The CDR3 region has the DNA TGCGCCAGTAAGGCCCTACCGGACAGTGGATTCCCCCTCCACTTT. V and J are TRBV5-1 and TRBJ1-6; D may be TRBD1 (6 bases). The CDR3 contains 15 residues. Germline lookup yields CDR1 SGHRS and CDR2 YFSETQ. Trimming shortened V by 8 bases and J by 13 bases, and 25 bases separated the two germline ends.

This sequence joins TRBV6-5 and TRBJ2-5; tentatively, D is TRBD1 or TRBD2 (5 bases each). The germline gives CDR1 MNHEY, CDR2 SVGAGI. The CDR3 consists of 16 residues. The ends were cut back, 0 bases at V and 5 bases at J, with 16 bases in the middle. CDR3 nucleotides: TGTGCCAGCAGTTACTCCCCATCGGGGCGAATTGAGACCCAGTACTTC. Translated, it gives CASSYSPSGRIETQYF.

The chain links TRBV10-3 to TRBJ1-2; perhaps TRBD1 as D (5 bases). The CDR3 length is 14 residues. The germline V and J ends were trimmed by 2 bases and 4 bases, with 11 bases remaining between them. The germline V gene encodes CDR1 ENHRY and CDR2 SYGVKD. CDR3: CAISEGGEVYGYTF. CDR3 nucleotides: TGTGCCATCAGTGAGGGGGGGGAGGTCTATGGCTACACCTTC.

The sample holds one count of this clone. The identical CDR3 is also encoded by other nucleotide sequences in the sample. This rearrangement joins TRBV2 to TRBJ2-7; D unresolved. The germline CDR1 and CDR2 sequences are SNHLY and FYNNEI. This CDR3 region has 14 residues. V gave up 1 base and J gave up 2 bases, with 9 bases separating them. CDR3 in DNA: TGTGCCAGCAGTGAAGGTGGGGAAACCTACGAGCAGTACTTC. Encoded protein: CASSEGGETYEQYF. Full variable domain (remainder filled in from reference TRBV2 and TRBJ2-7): EPEVTQTPSHQVTQMGQEVILRCVPISNHLYFYWYRQILGQKVEFLVSFYNNEISEKSEIFDDQFSVERPDGSNFTLKIRSTKLEDSAMYFCASSEGGETYEQYFGPGTRLTVT.

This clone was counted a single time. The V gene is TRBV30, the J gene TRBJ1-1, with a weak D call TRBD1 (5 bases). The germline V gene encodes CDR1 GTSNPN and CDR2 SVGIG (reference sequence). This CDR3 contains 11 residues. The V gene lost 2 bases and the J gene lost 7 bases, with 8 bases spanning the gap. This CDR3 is CAWSPGGEAFF. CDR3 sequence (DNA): TGTGCCTGGAGTCCCGGGGGTGAAGCTTTCTTT.

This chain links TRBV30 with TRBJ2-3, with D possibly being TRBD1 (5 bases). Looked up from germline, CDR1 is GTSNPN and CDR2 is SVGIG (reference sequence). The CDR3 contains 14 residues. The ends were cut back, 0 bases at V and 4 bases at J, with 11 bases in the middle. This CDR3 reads CAWSVGAWADTQYF. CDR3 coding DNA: TGTGCCTGGAGTGTAGGGGCTTGGGCAGATACGCAGTATTTT. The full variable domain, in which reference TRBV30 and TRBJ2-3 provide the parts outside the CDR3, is SQTIHQWPATLVQPVGSPLSLECTVEGTSNPNLYWYRQAAGRGLQLLFYSVGIGQISSEVPQNLSASRPQDRQFILSSKKLLLSDSGFYLCAWSVGAWADTQYFGPGTRLTVL.

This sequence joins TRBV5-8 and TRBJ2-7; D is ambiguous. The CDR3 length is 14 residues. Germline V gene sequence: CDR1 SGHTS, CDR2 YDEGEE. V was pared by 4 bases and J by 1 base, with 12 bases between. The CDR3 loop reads CASSEVQLSYEQYF. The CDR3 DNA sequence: TGTGCCAGCAGCGAGGTACAATTATCCTACGAGCAGTACTTC.

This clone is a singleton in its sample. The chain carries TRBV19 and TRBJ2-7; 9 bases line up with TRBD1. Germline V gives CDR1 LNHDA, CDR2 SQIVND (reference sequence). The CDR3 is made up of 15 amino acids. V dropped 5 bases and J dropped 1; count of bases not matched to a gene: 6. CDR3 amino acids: CASSDRDRESYEQYF. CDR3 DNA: TGTGCCAGTAGTGACCGGGACAGGGAATCCTACGAGCAGTACTTC.

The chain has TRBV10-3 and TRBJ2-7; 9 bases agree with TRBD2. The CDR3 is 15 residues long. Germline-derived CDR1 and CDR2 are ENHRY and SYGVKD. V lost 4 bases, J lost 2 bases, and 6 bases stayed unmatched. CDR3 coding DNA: TGTGCCATCAGTGGCGCTAGCGGGGCGACCTACGAGCAGTACTTC. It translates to CAISGASGATYEQYF.

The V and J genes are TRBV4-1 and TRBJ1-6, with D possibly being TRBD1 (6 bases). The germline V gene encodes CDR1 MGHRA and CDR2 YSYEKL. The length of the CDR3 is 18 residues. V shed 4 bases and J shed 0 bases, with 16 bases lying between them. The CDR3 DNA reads TGCGCCAGCAGCCTACTCCAGGGACATCTCTCCTATAATTCACCCCTCCACTTT. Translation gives CASSLLQGHLSYNSPLHF.

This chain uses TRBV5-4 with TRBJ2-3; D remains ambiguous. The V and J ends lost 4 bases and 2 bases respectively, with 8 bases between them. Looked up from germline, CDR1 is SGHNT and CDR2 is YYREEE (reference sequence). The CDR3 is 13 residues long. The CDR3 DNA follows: TGTGCCAGCAGCGGTCGGTACACAGATACGCAGTATTTT. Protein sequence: CASSGRYTDTQYF.

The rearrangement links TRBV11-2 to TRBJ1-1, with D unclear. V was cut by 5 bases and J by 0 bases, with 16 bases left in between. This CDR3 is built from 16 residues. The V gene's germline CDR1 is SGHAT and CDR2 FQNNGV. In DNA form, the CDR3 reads TGTGCCAGCAGCCCCCTCGCGGGCAGCCTGAACACTGAAGCTTTCTTT. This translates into CASSPLAGSLNTEAFF.

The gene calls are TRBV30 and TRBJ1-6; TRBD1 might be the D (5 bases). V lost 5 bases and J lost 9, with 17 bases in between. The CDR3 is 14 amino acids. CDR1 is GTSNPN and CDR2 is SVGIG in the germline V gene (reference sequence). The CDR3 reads CAWDLGDSGSPLHF. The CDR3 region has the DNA TGTGCCTGGGATTTAGGGGACTCGGGTTCACCCCTCCACTTT.

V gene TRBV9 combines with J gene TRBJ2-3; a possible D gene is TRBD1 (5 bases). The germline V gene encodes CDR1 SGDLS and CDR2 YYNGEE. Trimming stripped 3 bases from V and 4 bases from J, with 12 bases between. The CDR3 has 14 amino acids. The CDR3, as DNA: TGTGCCAGCAGCGGCAGGGTGTTATCAGATACGCAGTATTTT. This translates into CASSGRVLSDTQYF.

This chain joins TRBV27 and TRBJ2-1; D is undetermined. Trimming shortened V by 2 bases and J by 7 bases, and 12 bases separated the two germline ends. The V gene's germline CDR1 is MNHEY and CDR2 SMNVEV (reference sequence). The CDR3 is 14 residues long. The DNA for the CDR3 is TGTGCCAGCAGTTTAAGGGATATGCGGAATGAGCAGTTCTTC. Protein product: CASSLRDMRNEQFF.

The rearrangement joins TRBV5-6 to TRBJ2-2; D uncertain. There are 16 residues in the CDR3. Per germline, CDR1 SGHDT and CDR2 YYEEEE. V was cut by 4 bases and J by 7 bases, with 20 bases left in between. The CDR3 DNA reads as TGTGCCAGCAGCCTGATCTGGGATTCTAGTTTCGGGGAGCTGTTTTTT. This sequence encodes CASSLIWDSSFGELFF.

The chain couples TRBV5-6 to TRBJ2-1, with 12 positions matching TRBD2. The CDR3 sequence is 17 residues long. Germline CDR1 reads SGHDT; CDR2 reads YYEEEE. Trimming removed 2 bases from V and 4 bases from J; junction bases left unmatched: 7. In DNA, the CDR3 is TGTGCCAGCAGCTTAGAGACTAGCGGGAGCCATTACAATGAGCAGTTCTTC. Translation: CASSLETSGSHYNEQFF.

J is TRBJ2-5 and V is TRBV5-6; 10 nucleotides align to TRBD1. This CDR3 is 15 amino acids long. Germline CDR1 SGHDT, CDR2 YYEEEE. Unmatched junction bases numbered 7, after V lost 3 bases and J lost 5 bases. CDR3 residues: CASSYGQGVRETQYF. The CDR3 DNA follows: TGTGCCAGCAGCTACGGACAGGGGGTAAGGGAGACCCAGTACTTC.

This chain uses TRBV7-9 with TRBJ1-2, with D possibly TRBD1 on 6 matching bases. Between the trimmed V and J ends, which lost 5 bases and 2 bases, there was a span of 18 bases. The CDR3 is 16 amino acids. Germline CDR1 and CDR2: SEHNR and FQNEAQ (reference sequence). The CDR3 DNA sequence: TGTGCCAGCAGCGACCGGGACATCGGGCCAAACTATGGCTACACCTTC. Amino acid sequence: CASSDRDIGPNYGYTF. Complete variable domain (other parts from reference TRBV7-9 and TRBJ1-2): DTGVSQNPRHKITKRGQNVTFRCDPISEHNRLYWYRQTLGQGPEFLTYFQNEAQLEKSRLLSDRFSAERPKGSFSTLEIQRTEQGDSAMYLCASSDRDIGPNYGYTFGSGTRLTVV.

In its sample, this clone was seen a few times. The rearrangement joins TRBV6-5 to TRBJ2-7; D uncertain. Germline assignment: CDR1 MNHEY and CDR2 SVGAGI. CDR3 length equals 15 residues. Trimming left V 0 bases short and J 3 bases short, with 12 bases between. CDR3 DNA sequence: TGTGCCAGCAGTTACTCGAGAGGAGAATTCTACGAGCAGTACTTC. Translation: CASSYSRGEFYEQYF.

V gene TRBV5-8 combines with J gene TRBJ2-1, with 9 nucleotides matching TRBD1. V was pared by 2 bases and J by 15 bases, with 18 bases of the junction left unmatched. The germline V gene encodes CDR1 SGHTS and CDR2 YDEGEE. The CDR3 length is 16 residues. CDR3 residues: CASSLGGTGRTPEGFF. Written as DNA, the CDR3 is TGTGCCAGCAGCTTAGGGGGGACAGGGCGTACCCCGGAGGGGTTCTTC. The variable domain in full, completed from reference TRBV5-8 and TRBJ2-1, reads EAGVTQSPTHLIKTRGQQATLRCSPISGHTSVYWYQQALGLGLQFLLWYDEGEERNRGNFPPRFSGRQFPNYSSELNVNALELEDSALYLCASSLGGTGRTPEGFFGPGTRLTVL.

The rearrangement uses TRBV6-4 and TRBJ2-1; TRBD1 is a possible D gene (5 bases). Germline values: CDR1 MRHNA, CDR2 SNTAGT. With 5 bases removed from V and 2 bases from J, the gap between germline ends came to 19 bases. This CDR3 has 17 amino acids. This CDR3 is CASSPFKGIGTYNEQFF. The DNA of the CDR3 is TGTGCCAGCAGTCCGTTTAAGGGGATCGGCACCTACAATGAGCAGTTCTTC.

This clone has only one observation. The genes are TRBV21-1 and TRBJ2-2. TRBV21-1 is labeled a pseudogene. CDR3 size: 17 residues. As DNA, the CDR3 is TGTGCCAGCAGCAGCCTTTCCGGGGGCGAAGTCACCGGGGAGCTGTTTTTT. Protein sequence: CASSSLSGGEVTGELFF.

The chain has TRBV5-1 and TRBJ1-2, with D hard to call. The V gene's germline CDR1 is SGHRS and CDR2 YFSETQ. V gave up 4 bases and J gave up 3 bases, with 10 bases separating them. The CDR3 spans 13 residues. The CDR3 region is CASSTDGDYGYTF. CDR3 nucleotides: TGCGCCAGCAGCACAGACGGTGACTATGGCTACACCTTC.

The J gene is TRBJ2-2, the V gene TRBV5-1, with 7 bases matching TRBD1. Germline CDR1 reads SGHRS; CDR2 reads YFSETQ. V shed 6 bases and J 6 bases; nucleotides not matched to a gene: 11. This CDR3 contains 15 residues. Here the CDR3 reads CASTSDRERAGELFF. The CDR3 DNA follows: TGCGCCAGCACTTCCGACAGGGAAAGGGCCGGGGAGCTGTTTTTT.